What follows are 10 T cell receptor beta chains derived from one specimen sequenced in a study of blood T cell repertoires in COVID-19. The assay was immunoSEQ multiplex PCR, and TCRdb's table has in-frame clones only and misses some. The sample lists 200,000 to 250,000 clones, about four fifths occurring once. Sequenced input: PBMCs or T cells enriched from blood (not recorded which). The receptors originated from a woman aged 40 to 55 with acute COVID-19.

V usage is TRBV9 and J usage is TRBJ2-3; D is possibly TRBD2 (5 bases). CDR1 and CDR2 from the germline V gene are SGDLS and YYNGEE. Trimming cost V 2 bases and J 0 bases, with 10 bases left between them. CDR3 length: 15 residues. For the CDR3, the DNA is TGTGCCAGCAGCGTCAGCGGAACTAGCACAGATACGCAGTATTTT. Translating gives CASSVSGTSTDTQYF.

Here the CDR3 reads CASSQGGAGRNYGYTF. CDR3 sequence (DNA): TGTGCCAGCAGCCAAGGTGGGGCAGGGCGTAACTATGGCTACACCTTC. The chain combines TRBV4-2 with TRBJ1-2; a possible D gene is TRBD1 (5 bases). This CDR3 region has 16 residues. Germline V gene data show CDR1 as LGHNA and CDR2 as YNFKEQ. The ends were cut back, 1 base at V and 1 base at J, with 13 bases in the middle.

The chain combines TRBV27 with TRBJ2-1; TRBD2 matches 12 bases. The germline V gene has CDR1 MNHEY and CDR2 SMNVEV (reference sequence). This CDR3 contains 15 residues. J gave up 7 bases and V 6 bases, and 7 bases lay outside the gene matches. In DNA form, the CDR3 reads TGTGCCAGCAGGACTAGCGGGGGTCTGGTGAATGAGCAGTTCTTC. Translated, it gives CASRTSGGLVNEQFF.

CDR3 sequence reads: CASRPTGTKKETQYF. CDR3 nucleotides: TGTGCCAGCAGGCCCACAGGGACGAAGAAAGAGACCCAGTACTTC. The chain joins TRBV6-5 to TRBJ2-5, with a possible D match to TRBD1 (6 bases). Germline CDR1 is MNHEY and CDR2 is SVGAGI. Trimming cost V 6 bases and J 3 bases, with 17 bases left between them. This CDR3 has 15 amino acids.

The chain uses TRBV30 and TRBJ1-4, with 8 nucleotides matching TRBD1. This CDR3 has 13 residues. V shed 5 bases and J 7 bases; nucleotides not matched to a gene: 6. CDR1 GTSNPN and CDR2 SVGIG come from the germline V gene (reference sequence). The CDR3 sequence: CAWGGQEGEKLFF. The DNA of the CDR3 is TGTGCCTGGGGGGGACAGGAAGGTGAAAAACTGTTTTTT.

This clone was observed once. This sequence joins TRBV24-1 and TRBJ1-1, with a weak D call TRBD1 (5 bases). Between the trimmed V and J ends, which lost 0 bases and 8 bases, there was a span of 6 bases. Germline V gives CDR1 KGHDR, CDR2 SFDVKD. This CDR3 has 12 amino acids. The CDR3 DNA reads TGTGCCACCAGTGATTTGGGGGGGGAAGCTTTCTTT. This gives the protein CATSDLGGEAFF.

This rearrangement joins TRBV3-1 (or the pseudogene TRBV3-2) to TRBJ2-3, with 14 bases that match TRBD2. Looked up from germline, CDR1 is LGHDT and CDR2 is YNNKEL (reference sequence). CDR3 length: 16 amino acids. V was clipped by 5 bases and J by 3 bases; unmatched bases: 4. CDR3 amino acids: CASSGTSGSGTDTQYF. The CDR3 DNA reads TGTGCCAGCAGCGGGACTAGCGGGAGTGGAACAGATACGCAGTATTTT.

As for this clone: The junction departs from germline at one end; a sequencing error may be responsible. The chain combines TRBV23-1 with TRBJ1-3; D ambiguous. TRBV23-1 is an open reading frame, and its role is uncertain. The CDR3 totals 10 residues. Here the CDR3 reads CASSQPQDDF. CDR3 nucleotides: TGCGCCAGCAGTCAACCTCAGGATGATTTT.

The CDR3 DNA reads as TGTGCCAGCTATGACCCGGGACACACGAACACTGAAGCTTTCTTT. Translated: CASYDPGHTNTEAFF. The chain has TRBV6-5 and TRBJ1-1; TRBD1 might be the D (6 bases). Germline CDR1 reads MNHEY; CDR2 reads SVGAGI. V lost 8 bases, J lost 1 base, and 17 bases lay in between. The CDR3 contains 15 residues.

The CDR3 loop is CASSSGLAGAGTDTQYF. The DNA for the CDR3 is TGTGCCAGCAGCTCGGGACTAGCGGGAGCAGGCACAGATACGCAGTATTTT. The chain is built from TRBV5-5 and TRBJ2-3, with 14 nucleotides matching TRBD2. Germline V gene sequence: CDR1 SGHKS, CDR2 YYEKEE (reference sequence). V lost 3 bases and J lost 1; bases outside the gene matches: 4. This CDR3 has 17 amino acids.